Given below is one T cell receptor (beta chain) in context. Antigen unknown. Looked up from germline, CDR1 is SGHDN and CDR2 is FVKESK. V shed 0 bases, J shed 5 bases, and the junction held 13 bases outside the gene matches. This CDR3 spans 17 amino acids. The data belong to a study of cytomegalovirus exposure and HLA in healthy donors. The primer mix had 60 Vbeta and 13 Jbeta primers. Sequencing used immunoSEQ multiplex PCR; TCRdb keeps in-frame clones, though not all of them. Among hundreds of thousands of clones listed, approximately 80% were seen once. Whole-study findings and limits: Associated with cytomegalovirus, according to the listing, were around 170 TCR beta chains.

This TCR came from a boy younger than 10 in good health and CMV-seronegative. The chain employs TRBV14 and TRBJ2-7; 7 nucleotides line up with TRBD1. Specimen: PBMCs. The CDR3 is CASSQDLGPGRGNEQYF. CDR3 bases: TGTGCCAGCAGCCAAGATCTCGGTCCTGGCAGGGGGAACGAGCAGTACTTC.